The 18 T cell receptor beta chains given below trace back to one sample, sequenced in a study of cytomegalovirus exposure and HLA in healthy donors. PCR involved 60 Vbeta and 13 Jbeta primers. Profiling relied on immunoSEQ multiplex PCR, and the TCRdb table lists in-frame clones only, not all of them. This sample has more than 110,000 clones, with approximately 70% found just once. Input material: PBMCs. These receptors were obtained from a woman aged 35 to 49 in good health and CMV-seronegative.

The V gene is TRBV6-1, the J gene TRBJ2-2; a weak D match, TRBD1 (6 bases). The CDR3 has 14 residues. The germline V and J ends were trimmed by 8 bases and 2 bases, with 12 bases remaining between them. CDR1 is MNHNS, CDR2 SASEGT, per germline. CDR3 nucleotides: TGTGCCAGCTGGACAGAACTAAACACCGGGGAGCTGTTTTTT. Translation gives CASWTELNTGELFF.

This rearrangement joins TRBV29-1 to TRBJ1-3; 8 bases fit TRBD1. With 3 bases clipped from V and 1 base from J, the junction kept 2 bases outside the gene matches. CDR3 length: 14 amino acids. Looked up from germline, CDR1 is SQVTM and CDR2 is ANQGSEA. The DNA of the CDR3 is TGCAGCGTTGACCGGACAGGGTCTGGAAACACCATATATTTT. Translating gives CSVDRTGSGNTIYF.

The V gene is TRBV27, the J gene TRBJ2-2; 9 nucleotides align to TRBD1. The length of the CDR3 is 15 residues. Trimming cost V 6 bases and J 4 bases; bases outside gene matches: 6. The germline V gene has CDR1 MNHEY and CDR2 SMNVEV (reference sequence). CDR3 in DNA: TGTGCCAGCAGACCGGGACAGGGTTCCACCGGGGAGCTGTTTTTT. It encodes CASRPGQGSTGELFF.

The chain has TRBV5-8 and TRBJ1-5, with D perhaps TRBD1 (5 bases). Germline lookup yields CDR1 SGHTS and CDR2 YDEGEE. Trimming left V 9 bases short and J 4 bases short, with 11 bases between. The CDR3 spans 12 residues. The CDR3 coding sequence is TGTGCCACGTTAGCAGGGAATCAGCCCCAGCATTTT. Its protein product is CATLAGNQPQHF.

The rearrangement links TRBV4-1 to TRBJ1-1; 7 nucleotides match TRBD1. This CDR3 spans 15 amino acids. Germline CDR1 is MGHRA and CDR2 is YSYEKL. The V and J ends lost 1 base and 1 base, in that order; junction bases with no gene match: 3. The CDR3 bases are TGCGCCAGCAGCCAAGGACAGGGAAGGAACACTGAAGCTTTCTTT. It codes for CASSQGQGRNTEAFF.

This chain joins TRBV4-1 and TRBJ2-5; 9 bases are shared with TRBD2. Germline CDR1 and CDR2: MGHRA and YSYEKL. J was trimmed by 3 bases and V by 4 bases; bases with no gene match: 12. The CDR3 length is 17 residues. The CDR3 here is CASSPVYAGLAEETQYF. The CDR3 DNA sequence: TGCGCCAGCAGCCCAGTTTATGCGGGACTAGCAGAAGAGACCCAGTACTTC.

This clone has more than one count but fewer than ten. This chain connects TRBV5-1 to TRBJ1-1, with D unclear. This CDR3 region has 14 residues. Trimming cost V 4 bases and J 0 bases, with 10 bases left between them. The V gene's germline CDR1 is SGHRS and CDR2 YFSETQ. CDR3 region: CASSGHSMNTEAFF. CDR3 coding DNA: TGCGCCAGCAGCGGCCACAGCATGAACACTGAAGCTTTCTTT.

The chain couples TRBV5-1 to TRBJ2-5, with D tentatively TRBD1 (5 bases). This CDR3 is 13 amino acids long. Germline V gives CDR1 SGHRS, CDR2 YFSETQ. V lost 4 bases and J 4 bases, leaving 11 bases between the germline ends. The CDR3 here is CASSPDSPETQYF. CDR3 in DNA: TGCGCCAGCAGCCCTGACAGTCCAGAGACCCAGTACTTC.

This chain's CDR3 is CASSFDSSGINEQFF. The CDR3 DNA reads as TGTGCCAGCAGCTTCGACTCCTCCGGAATCAATGAGCAGTTCTTC. V is TRBV7-9 and J is TRBJ2-1; D not certain. Trimming cost V 3 bases and J 6 bases, with 15 bases left between them. Germline V lookup: CDR1 SEHNR, CDR2 FQNEAQ (reference sequence). This CDR3 has 15 residues.

The J gene is TRBJ1-3, the V gene TRBV9; possible D gene TRBD1, 5 bases. The ends were cut back, 0 bases at V and 3 bases at J, with 13 bases in the middle. Germline V lookup: CDR1 SGDLS, CDR2 YYNGEE. This CDR3 spans 16 amino acids. CDR3 bases: TGTGCCAGCAGCGTAGAGGCAGGGATCAGTGGAAACACCATATATTTT. Translating it yields CASSVEAGISGNTIYF.

V and J are TRBV15 and TRBJ2-7, with 9 bases aligning to TRBD1. Trimming cost V 1 base and J 4 bases; bases outside gene matches: 5. The CDR3 totals 15 residues. Per germline, CDR1 LNHNV and CDR2 YYDKDF (reference sequence). The CDR3: CATSRGGTGTYEQYV. The CDR3 nucleotides read TGTGCCACCAGCAGAGGCGGGACAGGGACGTACGAGCAGTACGTC.

This clone was detected only a few times. The rearrangement links TRBV5-4 to TRBJ2-2, with 7 bases that match TRBD2. The CDR3 spans 15 residues. CDR1 is SGHNT, CDR2 YYREEE, per germline (reference sequence). Trimming removed 3 bases from V and 4 bases from J; junction bases left unmatched: 6. The chain's CDR3 is CASSSGLRGTGELFF. DNA for the CDR3: TGTGCCAGCAGCTCGGGACTAAGGGGCACCGGGGAGCTGTTTTTT. Drawing the rest from reference TRBV5-4 and TRBJ2-2, the complete variable domain is ETGVTQSPTHLIKTRGQQVTLRCSSQSGHNTVSWYQQALGQGPQFIFQYYREEENGRGNFPPRFSGLQFPNYSSELNVNALELDDSALYLCASSSGLRGTGELFFGEGSRLTVL.

J is TRBJ1-3 and V is TRBV19; 7 bases line up with TRBD1. There are 17 residues in the CDR3. Trimming took 2 bases from V and 0 from J; bases not matched to a gene: 7. CDR1 is LNHDA, CDR2 SQIVND, per germline (reference sequence). The CDR3 reads CASSIQSGTVSGNTIYF. The DNA for the CDR3 is TGTGCCAGTAGTATACAATCCGGGACAGTCTCTGGAAACACCATATATTTT.

The J gene is TRBJ1-2, the V gene TRBV5-6; 11 nucleotides match TRBD1. This CDR3 comprises 16 residues. J was trimmed by 7 bases and V by 2 bases; bases with no gene match: 10. CDR1 and CDR2 (germline): SGHDT, YYEEEE. DNA of the CDR3: TGTGCCAGCAGCTTCTGGGACAGGGGGAGAGTTGGTGGCTACACCTTC. Encoded protein: CASSFWDRGRVGGYTF.

This chain links TRBV7-3 with TRBJ1-1, with TRBD1 identical over 8 bases. The CDR3 loop spans 17 amino acids. Trimming cost V 4 bases and J 1 base; bases outside gene matches: 11. Germline-derived CDR1 and CDR2 are SGHTA and FQGTGA. CDR3 protein: CASSSDRVIGANTEAFF. The CDR3 DNA sequence: TGTGCCAGCAGCTCGGACAGGGTGATCGGCGCGAACACTGAAGCTTTCTTT.

The chain employs TRBV5-6 and TRBJ1-4; TRBD1 might be the D (5 bases). The germline gives CDR1 SGHDT, CDR2 YYEEEE. The CDR3 loop spans 16 amino acids. V lost 0 bases and J 5 bases, leaving 14 bases between the germline ends. The CDR3 DNA reads TGTGCCAGCAGCTTGGGCCTAGCCGGGGGAAATGAAAAACTGTTTTTT. It translates to CASSLGLAGGNEKLFF.

This clone appeared a single time. The chain couples TRBV6-1 to TRBJ1-1, with 9 positions matching TRBD1. The germline gives CDR1 MNHNS, CDR2 SASEGT. The V and J ends lost 4 bases and 4 bases, in that order; junction bases with no gene match: 10. CDR3 length equals 16 residues. The CDR3 loop is CASSGGARGQGTEAFF. CDR3 DNA: TGTGCCAGCAGTGGCGGGGCCAGGGGACAGGGCACTGAAGCTTTCTTT.

CDR3 region: CASYQGQGLYGYTF. Written as DNA, the CDR3 is TGTGCCAGCTACCAGGGACAGGGACTCTATGGCTACACCTTC. The chain links TRBV2 to TRBJ1-2; 9 bases fit TRBD1. Germline CDR1 reads SNHLY; CDR2 reads FYNNEI. Trimming cost V 8 bases and J 4 bases; bases outside gene matches: 8. The CDR3 consists of 14 residues.